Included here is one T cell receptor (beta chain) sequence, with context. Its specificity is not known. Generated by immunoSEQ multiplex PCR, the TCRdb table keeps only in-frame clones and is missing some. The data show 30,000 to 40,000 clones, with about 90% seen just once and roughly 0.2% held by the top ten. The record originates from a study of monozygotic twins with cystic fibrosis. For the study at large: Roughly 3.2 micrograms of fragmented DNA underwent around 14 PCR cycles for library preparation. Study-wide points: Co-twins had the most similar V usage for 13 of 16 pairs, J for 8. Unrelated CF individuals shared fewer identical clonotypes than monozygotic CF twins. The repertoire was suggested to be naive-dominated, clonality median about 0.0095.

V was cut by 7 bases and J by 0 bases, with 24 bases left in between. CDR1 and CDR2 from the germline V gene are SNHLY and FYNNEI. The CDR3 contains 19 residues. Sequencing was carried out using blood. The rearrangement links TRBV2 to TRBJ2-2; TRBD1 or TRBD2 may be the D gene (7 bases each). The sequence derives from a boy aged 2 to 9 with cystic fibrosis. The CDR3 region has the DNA TGTGCCAGCAAGCGGGACAGCCCGGCCCTTATTGCGAACACCGGGGAGCTGTTTTTT. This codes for CASKRDSPALIANTGELFF.